The 9 T cell receptor beta chains reported below all come from one sample, sequenced in a study of CD8 T cells in Susac syndrome. An input of about 0.5 to 1 ug of RNA was subjected to reverse transcription using random hexamers. One entry per CDR3 protein, called by TCRdb with MiXCR from the immunoSEQ multiplex PCR reads. The profile shows about 200,000 distinct CDR3 sequences, 85% to 95% of them singletons. Material: CD4+ T cells from PBMCs. Receptor source: a human donor in good health.

The chain carries TRBV29-1 and TRBJ1-5; D is possibly TRBD1 (6 bases). Per the germline V gene, CDR1 is SQVTM and CDR2 is ANQGSEA. The CDR3 covers 13 residues. The V end lost 4 bases, the J end lost 3 bases, and 10 bases lay between the germline ends. CDR3 residues: CSVGGANNQPQHF. The CDR3 DNA reads TGCAGCGTTGGGGGGGCCAACAATCAGCCCCAGCATTTT.

The J gene is TRBJ2-6, the V gene TRBV12-5; a weak D match, TRBD1 (5 bases). Germline loops: CDR1 LGHNT, CDR2 FRNRAP. The CDR3 extends over 15 amino acids. V was trimmed by 3 bases and J by 2 bases, leaving 8 bases between them. This chain's CDR3 is CASGLGETGANVLTF. CDR3 DNA sequence: TGTGCTAGTGGTTTAGGGGAAACTGGGGCCAACGTCCTGACTTTC.

The V and J genes are TRBV27 and TRBJ2-1, with D possibly TRBD2 on 6 matching bases. Germline CDR1 and CDR2: MNHEY and SMNVEV (reference sequence). The CDR3 spans 14 residues. V was pared by 6 bases and J by 4 bases, with 13 bases between. The CDR3 nucleotides are TGTGCCAGCAGCACCGGGACTTCTTACAATGAGCAGTTCTTC. Translation gives CASSTGTSYNEQFF.

This chain joins TRBV30 and TRBJ1-2; maybe TRBD1 (6 bases). The length of the CDR3 is 14 residues. V dropped 2 bases and J dropped 6 bases, with 16 bases sitting between them. Germline V gene lookup returns CDR1 GTSNPN and CDR2 SVGIG (reference sequence). CDR3 bases: TGTGCCTGGAGTCCCCGCGGACAGCTCGATGGCTACACCTTC. It translates to CAWSPRGQLDGYTF.

The V gene is TRBV29-1, the J gene TRBJ2-5; perhaps TRBD1 as D (6 bases). Trimming shortened V by 4 bases and J by 5 bases, and 14 bases separated the two germline ends. The CDR3 consists of 13 residues. Germline V gene sequence: CDR1 SQVTM, CDR2 ANQGSEA. Here the CDR3 reads CSVVGRGRETQYF. The DNA of the CDR3 is TGCAGCGTTGTGGGCAGGGGACGGGAGACCCAGTACTTC. The whole variable domain, filled in from reference TRBV29-1 and TRBJ2-5, reads SAVISQKPSRDICQRGTSLTIQCQVDSQVTMMFWYRQQPGQSLTLIATANQGSEATYESGFVIDKFPISRPNLTFSTLTVSNMSPEDSSIYLCSVVGRGRETQYFGPGTRLLVL.

The gene calls are TRBV28 and TRBJ2-7; D uncertain. CDR1 and CDR2 (germline): MDHEN, SYDVKM. This CDR3 is built from 11 residues. Deletions cut 6 bases from V and 3 bases from J, with 6 bases between. The CDR3 DNA is TGTGCCAGCAGCCAATACTACGAGCAGTACGTC. Amino acids: CASSQYYEQYV.

This clonotype has a single count. V usage is TRBV20-1 and J usage is TRBJ2-3, with D unclear. V lost 2 bases and J 6 bases, leaving 9 bases between the germline ends. This CDR3 has 12 amino acids. From germline, CDR1 is DFQATT and CDR2 SNEGSKA (reference sequence). The CDR3 is CSARWVADTQYF. For the CDR3, the DNA is TGCAGTGCTAGATGGGTCGCGGATACGCAGTATTTT.

This clonotype occurred once. V and J are TRBV3-1 and TRBJ1-3, with D possibly matching TRBD1 (6 bases). V was clipped by 2 bases and J by 0 bases, with 14 bases between them. CDR3 size: 17 residues. In germline, CDR1 is LGHDT, CDR2 YNNKEL (reference sequence). CDR3 DNA sequence: TGTGCCAGCAGCCAAACCCGAAACAGGGACTCTGGAAACACCATATATTTT. This sequence encodes CASSQTRNRDSGNTIYF.

The genes are TRBV3-1 and TRBJ1-2; D gene uncertain. The V and J ends lost 1 base and 8 bases respectively, with 8 bases between them. Germline CDR1 is LGHDT and CDR2 is YNNKEL (reference sequence). This CDR3 spans 12 amino acids. Here the CDR3 DNA reads TGTGCCAGCAGCCAAGCGGGAAGGGGCTACACCTTC. It specifies CASSQAGRGYTF.